These 10 T cell receptor beta chains were all obtained from the same sample, sequenced in a study of monozygotic twins with inflammatory bowel disease. TCRdb reprocessed the 5' RACE reads, with one entry per CDR3 protein and no DNA. This sample's clone table lists a few hundred thousand distinct CDR3 sequences. The sample comprised blood. The receptors here all came from a human donor with ulcerative colitis or Crohn's disease, or a healthy co-twin of an affected twin (not recorded which).

CDR3: CASSPAAGEGQPQHF. V usage is TRBV5-1 and J usage is TRBJ1-5; TCRdb proposes TRBD1, but this gene call is untestable without DNA. Germline V CDR1 and CDR2: SGHRS, YFSETQ. The CDR3 contains 15 residues.

This chain joins TRBV28 and TRBJ1-2; lacking DNA, the TRBD1 call made by TCRdb goes unchecked. Germline CDR1 is MDHEN and CDR2 is SYDVKM. The CDR3 length is 13 residues. This CDR3 is CASSLSGTGGYTF.

This CDR3 is CAWSLLGSYYNEQFF. The chain couples TRBV30 to TRBJ2-1. This CDR3 spans 15 amino acids. CDR1 and CDR2 from the germline V gene are GTSNPN and SVGIG (reference sequence).

This rearrangement joins TRBV5-1 to TRBJ2-2; TCRdb's assignment of TRBD1 cannot be checked, as there is no DNA. The CDR3 is 16 amino acids. Germline-derived CDR1 and CDR2 are SGHRS and YFSETQ. CDR3 residues: CASSPAGTLGTGELFF.

This chain links TRBV21-1 with TRBJ2-4; the D call from TCRdb, TRBD1, cannot be confirmed without DNA. TRBV21-1 is a pseudogene locus. The CDR3 contains 17 residues. The CDR3 spells CASSKAAGQAVRNIQYF.

This chain links TRBV4-3 with TRBJ2-5; no DNA is available, so the TRBD2 call from TCRdb remains unchecked. This CDR3 comprises 15 residues. Germline values: CDR1 LGHNA, CDR2 YSLEER. The CDR3 here is CASSRGTTSAETQYF.

The rearrangement joins TRBV7-9 to TRBJ2-2; TCRdb reports TRBD2, a call that lacks DNA to check it against. The germline V gene encodes CDR1 SEHNR and CDR2 FQNEAQ (reference sequence). The CDR3 runs to 14 residues. The CDR3 is CASSPDSRTGELFF.

V is TRBV28 and J is TRBJ2-1; TCRdb's assignment of TRBD1 cannot be checked, as there is no DNA. This CDR3 region has 15 residues. The germline gives CDR1 MDHEN, CDR2 SYDVKM. The CDR3 region is CASSSSGGNYNEQFF.

The rearrangement links TRBV5-1 to TRBJ2-3; TCRdb's D gene call, TRBD2, goes unchecked for lack of DNA. Germline V gene data show CDR1 as SGHRS and CDR2 as YFSETQ. This CDR3 is 15 amino acids long. The CDR3 loop is CASRLTSGGTDTQYF. The full variable domain, rest sourced from reference TRBV5-1 and TRBJ2-3, is KAGVTQTPRYLIKTRGQQVTLSCSPISGHRSVSWYQQTPGQGLQFLFEYFSETQRNKGNFPGRFSGRQFSNSRSEMNVSTLELGDSALYLCASRLTSGGTDTQYFGPGTRLTVL.

The chain recombines TRBV28 with TRBJ2-3; with no DNA, the TCRdb D assignment of TRBD1 cannot be verified. The germline CDR1 and CDR2 sequences are MDHEN and SYDVKM. CDR3 length equals 15 residues. The CDR3 loop is CASSSRQGSTDTQYF.